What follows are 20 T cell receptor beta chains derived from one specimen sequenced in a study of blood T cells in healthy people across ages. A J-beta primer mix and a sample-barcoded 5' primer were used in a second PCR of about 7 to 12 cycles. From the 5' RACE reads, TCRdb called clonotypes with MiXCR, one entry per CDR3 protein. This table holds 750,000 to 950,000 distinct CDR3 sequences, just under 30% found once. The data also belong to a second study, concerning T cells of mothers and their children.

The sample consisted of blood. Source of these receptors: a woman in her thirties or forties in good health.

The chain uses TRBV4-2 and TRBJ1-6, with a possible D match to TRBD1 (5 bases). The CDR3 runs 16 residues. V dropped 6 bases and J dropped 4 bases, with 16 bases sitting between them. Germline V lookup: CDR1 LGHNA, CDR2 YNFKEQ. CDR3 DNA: TGTGCCAGCAGTAACGCGCAGGGAGTTTATAATTCACCCCTCCACTTT. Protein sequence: CASSNAQGVYNSPLHF.

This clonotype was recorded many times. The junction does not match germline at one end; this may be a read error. In nucleotides, the CDR3 is TGTGCCAGCATCTTAGAGGTGACCCAGTACTTC. This encodes CASILEVTQYF. J is TRBJ2-5 and V is TRBV7-2, with D unclear. CDR1 and CDR2 from the germline V gene are SGHTA and FQGNSA. CDR3 length: 11 residues.

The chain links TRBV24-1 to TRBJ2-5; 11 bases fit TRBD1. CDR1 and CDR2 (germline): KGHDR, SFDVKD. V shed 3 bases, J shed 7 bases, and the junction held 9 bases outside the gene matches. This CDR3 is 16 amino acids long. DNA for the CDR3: TGTGCCACCAGTGATGTGGGACAGGGGGAAGGAGGGACCCAGTACTTC. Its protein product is CATSDVGQGEGGTQYF.

For the CDR3, the DNA is TGTGCCAGCAGTGGGCGGGGACTAGCGGGCCGCACAGATACGCAGTATTTT. Translated: CASSGRGLAGRTDTQYF. The chain recombines TRBV2 with TRBJ2-3; 12 bases line up with TRBD2. The CDR3 covers 17 residues. V shed 4 bases, J shed 1 base, and the junction held 6 bases outside the gene matches. Germline loops: CDR1 SNHLY, CDR2 FYNNEI.

The CDR3 reads CSARDLFHEQYF. Here the CDR3 DNA reads TGCAGTGCTAGAGATCTGTTCCACGAGCAGTACTTC. The chain combines TRBV20-1 with TRBJ2-5; D gene unclear. The closer fit of TRBJ2-7 to the DNA end suggests the J call may be wrong. Germline V CDR1 and CDR2: DFQATT, SNEGSKA (reference sequence). CDR3 length: 12 amino acids.

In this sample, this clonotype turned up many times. In DNA form, the CDR3 reads TGTGCCAGCAGTTTTTTGGAGGGGGCATGGACCGGGGAGCTGTTTTTT. It translates to CASSFLEGAWTGELFF. The genes are TRBV12-3 or TRBV12-4 and TRBJ2-2; possibly TRBD1 for D (7 bases). The CDR3 runs 16 residues. With 3 bases removed from V and 5 bases from J, the gap between germline ends came to 16 bases.

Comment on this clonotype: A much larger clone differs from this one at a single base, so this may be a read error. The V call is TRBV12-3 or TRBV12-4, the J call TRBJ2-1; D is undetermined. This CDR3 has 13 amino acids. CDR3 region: CAAPVSSYNDQFF. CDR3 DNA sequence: TGTGCCGCGCCAGTGAGCTCCTACAATGATCAGTTCTTC.

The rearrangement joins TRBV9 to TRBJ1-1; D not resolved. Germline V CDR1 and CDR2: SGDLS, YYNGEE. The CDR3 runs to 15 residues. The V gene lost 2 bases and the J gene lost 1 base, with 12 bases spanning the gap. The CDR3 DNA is TGTGCCAGCAGCGTTCATGGAGACGAGAACACTGAAGCTTTCTTT. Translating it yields CASSVHGDENTEAFF.

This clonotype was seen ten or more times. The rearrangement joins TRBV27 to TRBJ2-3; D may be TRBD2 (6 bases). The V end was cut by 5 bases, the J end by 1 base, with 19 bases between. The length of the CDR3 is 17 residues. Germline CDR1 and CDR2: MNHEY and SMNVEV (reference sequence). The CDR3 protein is CASSTRLVGGGTDTQYF. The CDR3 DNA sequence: TGTGCCAGCAGTACCCGGCTCGTCGGGGGAGGCACAGATACGCAGTATTTT.

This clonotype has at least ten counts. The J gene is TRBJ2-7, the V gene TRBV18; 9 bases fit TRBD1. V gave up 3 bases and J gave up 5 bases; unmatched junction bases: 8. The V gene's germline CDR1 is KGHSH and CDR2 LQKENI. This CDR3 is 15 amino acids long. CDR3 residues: CASSPQGQGIDEQYF. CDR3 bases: TGTGCCAGCTCACCCCAGGGACAGGGTATCGACGAGCAGTACTTC. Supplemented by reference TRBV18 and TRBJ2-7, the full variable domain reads NAGVMQNPRHLVRRRGQEARLRCSPMKGHSHVYWYRQLPEEGLKFMVYLQKENIIDESGMPKERFSAEFPKEGPSILRIQQVVRGDSAAYFCASSPQGQGIDEQYFGPGTRLTVT.

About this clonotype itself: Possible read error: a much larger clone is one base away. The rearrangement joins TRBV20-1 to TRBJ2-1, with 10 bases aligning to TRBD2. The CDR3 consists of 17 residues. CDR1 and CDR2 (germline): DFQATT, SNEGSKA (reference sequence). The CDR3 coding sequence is TGCAGTGCTGGACCCTCCGGGACTAGCGTCTACTACAATGAGCGGTTCTTC. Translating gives CSAGPSGTSVYYNERFF.

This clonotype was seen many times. The CDR3 DNA is TGTGCCAGCAGCGTAGGACTAGCGGACACAGATACGCAGTATTTT. Amino acids: CASSVGLADTDTQYF. This chain uses TRBV9 with TRBJ2-3, with 9 bases aligning to TRBD2. The germline V gene has CDR1 SGDLS and CDR2 YYNGEE. This CDR3 is 15 amino acids long. J lost 2 bases, V lost 0 bases, and 1 base had no gene match.

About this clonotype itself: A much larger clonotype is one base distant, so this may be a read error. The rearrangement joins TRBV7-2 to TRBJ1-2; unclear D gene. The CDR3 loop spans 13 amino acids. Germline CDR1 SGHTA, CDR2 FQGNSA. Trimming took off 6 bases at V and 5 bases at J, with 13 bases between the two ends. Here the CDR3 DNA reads TGTGCCAGCAGTAACCCAGGACGGTATGGCTACACCTTC. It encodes CASSNPGRYGYTF.

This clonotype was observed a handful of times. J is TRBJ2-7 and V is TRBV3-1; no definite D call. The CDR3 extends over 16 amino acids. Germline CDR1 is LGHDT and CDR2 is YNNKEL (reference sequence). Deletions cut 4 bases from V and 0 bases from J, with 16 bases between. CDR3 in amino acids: CASSPASVRNSYEQYF. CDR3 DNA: TGTGCCAGCAGCCCCGCATCCGTCAGAAACTCCTACGAGCAGTACTTC.

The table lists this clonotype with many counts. CDR3 region: CASSSDRNSYEQYF. The DNA for the CDR3 is TGTGCCAGCAGTTCGGACAGGAACTCCTACGAGCAGTACTTC. The V call is TRBV6-5, the J call TRBJ2-7; 7 nucleotides match TRBD1. From germline, CDR1 is MNHEY and CDR2 SVGAGI. CDR3 length equals 14 residues. V was clipped by 4 bases and J by 0 bases; unmatched bases: 3.

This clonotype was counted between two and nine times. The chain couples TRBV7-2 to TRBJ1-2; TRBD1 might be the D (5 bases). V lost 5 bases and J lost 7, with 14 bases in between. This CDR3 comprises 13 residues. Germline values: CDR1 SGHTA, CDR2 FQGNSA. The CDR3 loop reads CASSQMGEVGYTF. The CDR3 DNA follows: TGTGCCAGCAGCCAGATGGGGGAGGTTGGCTACACCTTC.

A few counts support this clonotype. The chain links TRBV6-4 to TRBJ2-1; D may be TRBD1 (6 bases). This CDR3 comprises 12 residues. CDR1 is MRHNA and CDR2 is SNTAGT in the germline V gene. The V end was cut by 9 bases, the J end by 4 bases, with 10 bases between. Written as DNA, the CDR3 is TGTGCCAGTTTGGACAGTTACAATGAGCAGTTCTTC. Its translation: CASLDSYNEQFF.

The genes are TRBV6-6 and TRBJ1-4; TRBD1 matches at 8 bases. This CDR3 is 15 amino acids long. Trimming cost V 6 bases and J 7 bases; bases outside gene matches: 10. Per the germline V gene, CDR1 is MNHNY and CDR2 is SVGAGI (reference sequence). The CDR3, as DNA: TGTGCCAGCAGCGGACAGGGCCTCTCGGGTGAAAAACTGTTTTTT. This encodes CASSGQGLSGEKLFF.

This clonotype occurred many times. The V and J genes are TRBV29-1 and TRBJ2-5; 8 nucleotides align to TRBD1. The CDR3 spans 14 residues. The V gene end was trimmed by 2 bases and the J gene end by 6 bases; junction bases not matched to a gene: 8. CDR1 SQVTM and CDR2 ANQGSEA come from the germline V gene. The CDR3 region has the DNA TGCAGCGTTGAATTCCGGGACAGGCAAAAGACCCAGTACTTC. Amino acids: CSVEFRDRQKTQYF.

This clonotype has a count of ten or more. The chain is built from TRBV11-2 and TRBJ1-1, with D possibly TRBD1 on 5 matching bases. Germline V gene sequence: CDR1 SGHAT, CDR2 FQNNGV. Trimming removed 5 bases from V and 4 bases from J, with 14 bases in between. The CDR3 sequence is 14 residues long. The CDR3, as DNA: TGTGCCAGCAGCCCCAACCCCGGGACCACTGAAGCTTTCTTT. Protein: CASSPNPGTTEAFF. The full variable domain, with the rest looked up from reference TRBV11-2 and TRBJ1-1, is EAGVAQSPRYKIIEKRQSVAFWCNPISGHATLYWYQQILGQGPKLLIQFQNNGVVDDSQLPKDRFSAERLKGVDSTLKIQPAKLEDSAVYLCASSPNPGTTEAFFGQGTRLTVV.